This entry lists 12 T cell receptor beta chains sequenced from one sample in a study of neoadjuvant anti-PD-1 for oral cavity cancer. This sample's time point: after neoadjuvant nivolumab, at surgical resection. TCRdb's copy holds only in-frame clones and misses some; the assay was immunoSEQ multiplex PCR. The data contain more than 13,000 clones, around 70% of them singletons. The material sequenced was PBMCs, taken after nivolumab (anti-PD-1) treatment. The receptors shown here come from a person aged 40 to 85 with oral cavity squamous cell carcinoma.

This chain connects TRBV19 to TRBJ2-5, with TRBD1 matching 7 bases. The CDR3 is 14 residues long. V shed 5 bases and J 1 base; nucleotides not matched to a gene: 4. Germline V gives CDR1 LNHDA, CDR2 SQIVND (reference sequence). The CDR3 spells CASSFGTVQETQYF. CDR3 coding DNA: TGTGCCAGTAGTTTCGGGACAGTCCAAGAGACCCAGTACTTC.

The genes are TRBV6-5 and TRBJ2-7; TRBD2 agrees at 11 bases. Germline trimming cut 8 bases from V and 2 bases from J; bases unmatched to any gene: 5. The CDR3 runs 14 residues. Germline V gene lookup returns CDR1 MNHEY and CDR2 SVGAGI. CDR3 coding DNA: TGTGCCAGCGGGGTACTAGCGGGGGCCTACGAGCAGTACTTC. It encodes CASGVLAGAYEQYF.

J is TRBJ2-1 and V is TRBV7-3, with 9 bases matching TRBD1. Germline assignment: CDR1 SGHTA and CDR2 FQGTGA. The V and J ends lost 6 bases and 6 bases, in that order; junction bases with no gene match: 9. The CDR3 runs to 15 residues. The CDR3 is CASSTGQGLINEQFF. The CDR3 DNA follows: TGTGCCAGCAGTACCGGACAGGGGCTAATCAATGAGCAGTTCTTC.

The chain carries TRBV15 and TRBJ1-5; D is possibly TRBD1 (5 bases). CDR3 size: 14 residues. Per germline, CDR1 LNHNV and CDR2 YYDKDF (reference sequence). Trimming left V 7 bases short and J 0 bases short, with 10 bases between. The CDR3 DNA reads TGTGCCACCAAAGAGGGGTATAGCAATCAGCCCCAGCATTTT. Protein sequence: CATKEGYSNQPQHF.

This CDR3 reads CASSHPGLAVPYEQYF. CDR3 coding DNA: TGCGCCAGCAGCCACCCCGGGCTAGCGGTACCCTACGAGCAGTACTTC. V usage is TRBV4-1 and J usage is TRBJ2-7; 7 bases are a match to TRBD2. The J segment lost 2 bases and the V segment lost 3 bases, leaving 10 bases of the junction unmatched. The CDR3 runs to 16 residues. Germline CDR1 and CDR2: MGHRA and YSYEKL.

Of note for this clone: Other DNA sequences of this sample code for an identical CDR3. CDR3 protein: CASSRTGGDYGYTF. The CDR3 nucleotides are TGCGCCAGCAGCAGGACAGGGGGCGACTATGGCTACACCTTC. This sequence joins TRBV5-1 and TRBJ1-2; 11 bases agree with TRBD1. The CDR3 spans 14 residues. V shed 4 bases, J shed 3 bases, and the junction held 2 bases outside the gene matches. Germline values: CDR1 SGHRS, CDR2 YFSETQ.

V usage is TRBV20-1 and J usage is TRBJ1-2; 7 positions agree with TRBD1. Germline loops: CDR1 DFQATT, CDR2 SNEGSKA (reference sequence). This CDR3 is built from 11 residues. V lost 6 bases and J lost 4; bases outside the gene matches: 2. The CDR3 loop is CSAWDSYGYTF. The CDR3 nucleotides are TGCAGTGCGTGGGACAGCTATGGCTACACCTTC.

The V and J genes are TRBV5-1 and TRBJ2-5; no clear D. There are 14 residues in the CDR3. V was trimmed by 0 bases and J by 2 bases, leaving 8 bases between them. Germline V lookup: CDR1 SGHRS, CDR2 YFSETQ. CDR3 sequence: CASSLAGQQETQYF. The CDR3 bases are TGCGCCAGCAGCTTGGCCGGGCAGCAAGAGACCCAGTACTTC.

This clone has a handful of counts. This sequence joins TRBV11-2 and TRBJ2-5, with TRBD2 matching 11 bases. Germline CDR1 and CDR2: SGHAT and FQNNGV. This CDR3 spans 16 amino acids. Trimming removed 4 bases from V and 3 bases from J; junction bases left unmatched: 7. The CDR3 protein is CASSSGLAGAEETQYF. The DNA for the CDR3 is TGTGCCAGCAGCTCCGGACTAGCGGGCGCAGAAGAGACCCAGTACTTC.

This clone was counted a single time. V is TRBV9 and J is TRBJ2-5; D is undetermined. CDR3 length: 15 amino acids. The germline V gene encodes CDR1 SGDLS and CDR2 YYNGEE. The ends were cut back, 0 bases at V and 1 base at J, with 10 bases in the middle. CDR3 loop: CASSVGISLQETQYF. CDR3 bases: TGTGCCAGCAGCGTAGGAATTTCCCTCCAAGAGACCCAGTACTTC.

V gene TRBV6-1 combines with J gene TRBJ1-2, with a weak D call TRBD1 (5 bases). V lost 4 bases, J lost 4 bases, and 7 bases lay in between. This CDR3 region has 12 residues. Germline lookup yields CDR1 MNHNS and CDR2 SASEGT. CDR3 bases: TGTGCCAGCAGTGTCGACAGCTATGGCTACACCTTC. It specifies CASSVDSYGYTF.

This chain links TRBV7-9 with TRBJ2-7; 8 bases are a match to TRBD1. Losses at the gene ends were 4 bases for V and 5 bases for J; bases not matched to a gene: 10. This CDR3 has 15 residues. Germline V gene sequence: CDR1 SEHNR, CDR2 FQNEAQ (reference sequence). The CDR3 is CASSYGQGKTNEQYF. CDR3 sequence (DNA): TGTGCCAGCAGCTACGGACAGGGAAAAACTAACGAGCAGTACTTC.